This paragraph covers one T cell receptor (beta chain) sequence. The antigen remains undetermined. A much larger clone differs from this one at a single base, so this may be a read error. Amplification of TCR alpha and beta CDR3 regions from RNA used iRepertoire nested multiplex PCR. Each CDR3 protein is one row after TCRdb ran MiXCR on the multiplex PCR reads. The sample lists about 180,000 distinct CDR3 sequences; around 42% were seen once. V lost 2 bases and J lost 0, with 17 bases in between. CDR3 length: 17 residues. The germline V gene has CDR1 MNHNS and CDR2 SASEGT. The sample originates from a study of glioma-infiltrating T cells. Study-level findings and limits: Very few CDR3 sequences were shared between tissue and blood. Gliomas, especially low-grade, showed above-expected tissue-blood divergence; non-neoplastic patients showed below.

Input material: glioma tissue, nonneoplastic brain tissue, or PBMCs (not recorded which). This rearrangement joins TRBV6-1 to TRBJ2-7; no clear D. The clonotype comes from a human donor with low-grade glioma or glioblastoma, undergoing nonglioma brain surgery, or in good health (not recorded which). The CDR3 DNA reads as TGTGCCAGCAGTGAAATTCGTTCAGGACGATTCTCCTACGAGCAGTACTTC. This gives the protein CASSEIRSGRFSYEQYF.